This T cell receptor beta chain was observed in a study of radiotherapy plus CTLA-4 blockade in lung cancer (dated by TCRdb to 2017 to 2018). Background for the entire study: Among enrolled patients, under 20% had an objective response and about 30% reached disease control.

The study tested focal radiation therapy combined with CTLA-4 blockade (ipilimumab) in patients with chemo-refractory metastatic non-small-cell lung cancer. Sequences MNHEY (CDR1) and SMNVEV (CDR2) are obtained from the germline V gene (reference sequence). Unmatched junction bases come to 14, with V trimmed by 3 bases and J by 4 bases. Taken from cysteine to phenylalanine, the CDR3 has 17 residues. The CDR3 DNA has 51 bases and is translated from base 1. The library was made by the immunoSEQ multiplex PCR assay. Sourced from immuneACCESS, this table was stored by TCRdb with only in-frame sequences that have V and J called. A share of the clones is absent; for the studies checked, an unresolved V gene accounts for under half, and the remainder has no known explanation. The sample table lists roughly 58,000 clones, approximately 84% of them with a count of one. Approximately 6.1% of the sample is taken by the ten largest.

Results the study describes overall, beyond this receptor: TCR clones derived from tumors expanded in peripheral blood after treatment with radiotherapy and ipilimumab. Increased serum interferon-beta after radiation, together with early dynamic changes in blood T cell clones, were reported to be the strongest predictors of response.

Concerning this clone: Its antigen target is currently unknown. Within one base of it there is no much larger clone, and no base qualities were kept.

Sequencing used peripheral blood, obtained from a patient treated with radiotherapy plus ipilimumab. The TCR originated in a human donor with non-small cell lung cancer whose response to radiotherapy plus ipilimumab could not be evaluated. This chain is built from TRBV27 and TRBJ1-2, with 7 middle bases fitting TRBD1. The encoded CDR3 is CASSFEGRQGEPYGYTF. The bases read TGTGCCAGCAGTTTTGAGGGGAGGCAGGGGGAACCCTATGGCTACACCTTC.